Included here is one T cell receptor beta chain sequence, with context. Data came from immunoSEQ multiplex PCR; TCRdb stores just in-frame clones and leaves some out. The sample shows some 9,300 clones, 84% of them seen only once. This sample is part of a study of neoadjuvant nivolumab and ipilimumab in lung cancer. In germline, CDR1 is GTSNPN, CDR2 SVGIG (reference sequence). The CDR3 length is 13 residues. V was cut by 4 bases and J by 2 bases, with 10 bases left in between. The sample was tumor tissue, taken after neoadjuvant nivolumab, alone or with ipilimumab, at or shortly before surgery. This sequence joins TRBV30 and TRBJ2-3, with D possibly matching TRBD2 (6 bases). The sequence derives from an adult with non-small cell lung cancer. CDR3 in amino acids: CAWTPGDTDTQYF. CDR3 sequence (DNA): TGTGCCTGGACCCCGGGAGACACAGATACGCAGTATTTT.